Below are 24 T cell receptor beta chains sequenced from a single sample in a study of T cell responses to AZD1222 COVID-19 vaccine. Measured with immunoSEQ multiplex PCR; TCRdb has only the in-frame clones, and not every one. The table has roughly 140,000 clones, 85% to 90% seen once; the top ten hold around 1.6%. The sequences come from peripheral blood, collected on day 0 of AZD1222 vaccination. All receptors come from an adult in good health.

The chain recombines TRBV30 with TRBJ2-2; D is possibly TRBD1 or TRBD2 (7 bases each). Germline-derived CDR1 and CDR2 are GTSNPN and SVGIG (reference sequence). The CDR3 has 16 amino acids. With 0 bases removed from V and 2 bases from J, the gap between germline ends came to 13 bases. CDR3 residues: CAWSVKRDRNTGELFF. DNA for the CDR3: TGTGCCTGGAGTGTGAAGCGGGACAGAAACACCGGGGAGCTGTTTTTT. Full variable domain (outside the CDR3, taken from reference TRBV30 and TRBJ2-2): SQTIHQWPATLVQPVGSPLSLECTVEGTSNPNLYWYRQAAGRGLQLLFYSVGIGQISSEVPQNLSASRPQDRQFILSSKKLLLSDSGFYLCAWSVKRDRNTGELFFGEGSRLTVL.

The rearrangement uses TRBV6-5 and TRBJ1-4; unclear D gene. The germline V gene has CDR1 MNHEY and CDR2 SVGAGI. The germline V and J ends were trimmed by 9 bases and 0 bases, with 8 bases remaining between them. The CDR3 is 13 residues long. The DNA of the CDR3 is TGTGCCAGTAGGTCTACAACTAATGAAAAACTGTTTTTT. As protein: CASRSTTNEKLFF.

This chain connects TRBV19 to TRBJ1-5; D is perhaps TRBD1 (6 bases). This CDR3 contains 17 residues. Trimming left V 3 bases short and J 0 bases short, with 15 bases between. In germline, CDR1 is LNHDA, CDR2 SQIVND (reference sequence). The DNA for the CDR3 is TGTGCCAGTAGTATCGCACAGGGAGTTTATAGCAATCAGCCCCAGCATTTT. It encodes CASSIAQGVYSNQPQHF.

The V and J genes are TRBV3-1 (or the pseudogene TRBV3-2) and TRBJ1-4; 7 bases are a match to TRBD1. This CDR3 region has 13 residues. Losses at the gene ends were 4 bases for V and 14 bases for J; bases not matched to a gene: 10. The V gene's germline CDR1 is LGHDT and CDR2 YNNKEL (reference sequence). The CDR3 coding sequence is TGTGCCAGCAGCCCCAAGGGGGCCCGGGCCCTGTTTTTT. It codes for CASSPKGARALFF.

The CDR3 DNA follows: TGTGCCAGTAGTATAGGACAGGGGGCTCAGCCCCAGCATTTT. This encodes CASSIGQGAQPQHF. The chain joins TRBV19 to TRBJ1-5, with TRBD1 matching over 10 bases. In germline, CDR1 is LNHDA, CDR2 SQIVND (reference sequence). The CDR3 contains 14 residues. Losses at the gene ends were 1 base for V and 6 bases for J; bases not matched to a gene: 0.

This clone appeared once. The chain combines TRBV6-5 with TRBJ2-1; D unclear. CDR3 length equals 11 residues. Looked up from germline, CDR1 is MNHEY and CDR2 is SVGAGI. V was cut by 6 bases and J by 5 bases, with 5 bases left in between. CDR3 region: CASSLHNEQFF. DNA for the CDR3: TGTGCCAGCAGCCTACACAATGAGCAGTTCTTC.

The chain carries TRBV5-1 and TRBJ2-1, with 8 bases lining up with TRBD2. This CDR3 spans 15 amino acids. The germline V gene encodes CDR1 SGHRS and CDR2 YFSETQ. Germline trimming cut 0 bases from V and 7 bases from J; bases unmatched to any gene: 6. The CDR3 reads CASSLALAGLNEQFF. In DNA, the CDR3 is TGCGCCAGCAGCTTGGCATTAGCGGGGTTAAATGAGCAGTTCTTC.

This clone was observed a handful of times. The rearrangement uses TRBV7-9 and TRBJ2-7, with TRBD1 as a possible D gene (6 bases). The CDR3 is made up of 12 amino acids. Looked up from germline, CDR1 is SEHNR and CDR2 is FQNEAQ (reference sequence). Trimming pared 5 bases from V and 9 bases from J, leaving 14 bases between. The CDR3 coding sequence is TGTGCCAGCAGCACCTTACAGGGCCGGCAGTACTTC. It is translated as CASSTLQGRQYF.

The chain has TRBV6-5 and TRBJ1-2; possibly TRBD1 for D (6 bases). There are 13 residues in the CDR3. The germline V gene encodes CDR1 MNHEY and CDR2 SVGAGI. V shed 6 bases and J shed 8 bases, with 16 bases lying between them. The CDR3 DNA reads TGTGCCAGCAGAGCACACAGGGCCGGGGGCTACACCTTC. It encodes CASRAHRAGGYTF.

The chain uses TRBV12-3 or TRBV12-4 and TRBJ1-4; weak D call: TRBD1 (5 bases). V was cut by 10 bases and J by 8 bases, with 17 bases left in between. The CDR3 contains 13 residues. The CDR3 DNA reads as TGTGCCACCAACCGCGGGGGAGGGGAAAAACTGTTTTTT. Its translation is CATNRGGGEKLFF.

In this sample, this clone turned up once. The chain employs TRBV21-1 and TRBJ1-1; the DNA was not compared with TRBD1, the D call given in the table. TRBV21-1 is assigned pseudogene status. The CDR3 runs to 13 residues. CDR3 residues: CASSKAREQGPFF. CDR3 bases: TGTGCCAGCAGCAAGGCGCGAGAACAGGGACCTTTCTTT.

The chain is built from TRBV7-7 and TRBJ2-5, with D tentatively TRBD1 or TRBD2 (5 bases each). The V end was cut by 0 bases, the J end by 3 bases, with 8 bases between. CDR1 and CDR2 (germline): SSHAT, FNYEAQ (reference sequence). The CDR3 spans 14 residues. The DNA of the CDR3 is TGTGCCAGCAGCTTAGCAGGGACCAAAGAGACCCAGTACTTC. This sequence encodes CASSLAGTKETQYF.

The chain employs TRBV6-1 and TRBJ2-7; no clear D. The germline V gene has CDR1 MNHNS and CDR2 SASEGT. The CDR3 has 15 amino acids. Trimming removed 5 bases from V and 4 bases from J, with 18 bases in between. The CDR3 nucleotides are TGTGCCAGCAGTCAACCCCAAAGTGCGGTATACGAGCAGTACTTC. This sequence encodes CASSQPQSAVYEQYF.

The CDR3 bases are TGTGCCAGCAGCTACCGCGACCGGGTCAAAAGATCGACCTACGAGCAGTACTTC. Protein sequence: CASSYRDRVKRSTYEQYF. The chain couples TRBV11-2 to TRBJ2-7; the D is unclear. The CDR3 covers 18 residues. The germline V gene has CDR1 SGHAT and CDR2 FQNNGV. The germline V and J ends were trimmed by 4 bases and 2 bases, with 24 bases remaining between them.

The V call is TRBV18, the J call TRBJ2-7; D is possibly TRBD1 (6 bases). Trimming pared 5 bases from V and 4 bases from J, leaving 12 bases between. The CDR3 is 13 residues long. Germline V gene data show CDR1 as KGHSH and CDR2 as LQKENI. CDR3 DNA: TGTGCCAGCTCAGCGACAGGTAATTACGAGCAGTACTTC. Residues: CASSATGNYEQYF.

V usage is TRBV13 and J usage is TRBJ1-6, with D tentatively TRBD1 (5 bases). V was shortened by 9 bases and J by 7 bases, with 16 bases between the two germline ends. Germline V gene lookup returns CDR1 PRHDT and CDR2 FYEKMQ (reference sequence). The length of the CDR3 is 14 residues. The CDR3 protein is CASTLGTTNSPLHF. The CDR3 DNA reads TGTGCCAGTACCCTAGGGACGACGAATTCACCCCTCCACTTT.

The rearrangement uses TRBV2 and TRBJ2-7; 9 nucleotides match TRBD2. V dropped 7 bases and J dropped 7; count of bases not matched to a gene: 11. Germline CDR1 is SNHLY and CDR2 is FYNNEI. The CDR3 extends over 14 amino acids. The CDR3 spells CASMVASGVWEQYF. CDR3 DNA sequence: TGTGCCAGCATGGTTGCTAGCGGGGTCTGGGAGCAGTACTTC.

This clone was found once. The V call is TRBV19, the J call TRBJ2-3; D is uncertain. This CDR3 is 13 amino acids long. Germline loops: CDR1 LNHDA, CDR2 SQIVND (reference sequence). V was pared by 6 bases and J by 2 bases, with 9 bases between. DNA of the CDR3: TGTGCCAGTAGCCCGTTGACCACAGATACGCAGTATTTT. The encoded protein is CASSPLTTDTQYF.

The rearrangement joins TRBV7-9 to TRBJ1-5; 8 positions agree with TRBD1. This CDR3 has 15 amino acids. CDR1 SEHNR and CDR2 FQNEAQ come from the germline V gene (reference sequence). J gave up 2 bases and V 5 bases, and 5 bases lay outside the gene matches. CDR3 residues: CASSPGQGGNQPQHF. CDR3 DNA sequence: TGTGCCAGCAGCCCAGGACAGGGAGGCAATCAGCCCCAGCATTTT.

This sequence joins TRBV5-1 and TRBJ1-1; the match to TRBD1 covers 7 bases. V lost 4 bases to trimming and J lost 4 bases; unmatched junction nucleotides: 13. The CDR3 extends over 16 amino acids. Germline CDR1 reads SGHRS; CDR2 reads YFSETQ. The CDR3 DNA follows: TGCGCCAGCAGCGGACCTCACAGGGGATGGGGCACTGAAGCTTTCTTT. Translated, it gives CASSGPHRGWGTEAFF.

V gene TRBV5-1 combines with J gene TRBJ1-1; 8 bases fit TRBD1. Germline lookup yields CDR1 SGHRS and CDR2 YFSETQ. V shed 3 bases and J 4 bases; nucleotides not matched to a gene: 5. This CDR3 has 14 amino acids. The CDR3 region has the DNA TGCGCCAGCAGCTCTGGACAGGGTACCACTGAAGCTTTCTTT. Amino acid sequence: CASSSGQGTTEAFF. The full variable domain, with the rest looked up from reference TRBV5-1 and TRBJ1-1, is KAGVTQTPRYLIKTRGQQVTLSCSPISGHRSVSWYQQTPGQGLQFLFEYFSETQRNKGNFPGRFSGRQFSNSRSEMNVSTLELGDSALYLCASSSGQGTTEAFFGQGTRLTVV.

The chain carries TRBV10-1 and TRBJ2-2; tentative D call: TRBD1 (5 bases). The germline CDR1 and CDR2 sequences are WNHNN and SYGVQD (reference sequence). V was trimmed by 3 bases and J by 8 bases, leaving 7 bases between them. This CDR3 region has 12 residues. DNA of the CDR3: TGCGCCAGCAGTGACAGGGAAGGGGAGCTGTTTTTT. As protein: CASSDREGELFF.

The DNA of the CDR3 is TGTGCCAGCAGGGGAGATTACGAGCAGTACTTC. Translation: CASRGDYEQYF. V usage is TRBV28 and J usage is TRBJ2-7; D might be TRBD2 (5 bases). Germline-derived CDR1 and CDR2 are MDHEN and SYDVKM. This CDR3 comprises 11 residues. Deletions cut 6 bases from V and 4 bases from J, with 7 bases between. The variable domain in full, completed from reference TRBV28 and TRBJ2-7, reads DVKVTQSSRYLVKRTGEKVFLECVQDMDHENMFWYRQDPGLGLRLIYFSYDVKMKEKGDIPEGYSVSREKKERFSLILESASTNQTSMYLCASRGDYEQYFGPGTRLTVT.

This rearrangement joins TRBV28 to TRBJ2-5; 9 bases line up with TRBD2. V was pared by 4 bases and J by 5 bases, with 5 bases of the junction left unmatched. CDR1 and CDR2 (germline): MDHEN, SYDVKM. The CDR3 has 14 residues. The CDR3 is CASSYWAGGETQYF. In DNA form, the CDR3 reads TGTGCCAGCAGTTACTGGGCGGGGGGGGAGACCCAGTACTTC. Complete variable domain (other parts from reference TRBV28 and TRBJ2-5): DVKVTQSSRYLVKRTGEKVFLECVQDMDHENMFWYRQDPGLGLRLIYFSYDVKMKEKGDIPEGYSVSREKKERFSLILESASTNQTSMYLCASSYWAGGETQYFGPGTRLLVL.